The present entry profiles one TCR beta chain with its context. CDR1 is SQVTM, CDR2 ANQGSEA, per germline. V was trimmed by 1 base and J by 3 bases, leaving 16 bases between them. The CDR3 contains 15 residues. The sample originates from a study of shared T cell receptors in the human thymus. Clones were read by immunoSEQ multiplex PCR, and TCRdb kept only the in-frame ones, dropping some. Of over 450,000 clones listed, about 84% are singletons. These records were also assigned to another study, of human thymus T cells.

The J gene is TRBJ2-7, the V gene TRBV29-1; D perhaps matches TRBD2 (6 bases). This TCR derives from a boy under three years old with a congenital heart defect. The specimen was thymocytes. CDR3 residues: CSVEVEGGRNYEQYF. In nucleotides, the CDR3 is TGCAGCGTTGAAGTGGAGGGCGGGCGGAACTACGAGCAGTACTTC.